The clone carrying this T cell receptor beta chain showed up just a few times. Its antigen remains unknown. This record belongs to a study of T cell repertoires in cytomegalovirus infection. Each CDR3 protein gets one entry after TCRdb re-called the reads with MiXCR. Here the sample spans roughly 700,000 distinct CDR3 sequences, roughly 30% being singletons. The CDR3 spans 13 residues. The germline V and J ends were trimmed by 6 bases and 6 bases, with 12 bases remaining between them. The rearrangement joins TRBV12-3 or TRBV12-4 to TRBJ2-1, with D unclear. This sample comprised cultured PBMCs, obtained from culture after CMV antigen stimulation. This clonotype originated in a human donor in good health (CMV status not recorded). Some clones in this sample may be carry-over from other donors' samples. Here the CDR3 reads CASRIADFNEQFF. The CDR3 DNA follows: TGTGCCAGCAGGATAGCCGACTTCAATGAGCAGTTCTTC.